This T cell receptor (beta chain) was captured in a study of blood T cell repertoires in COVID-19. V gave up 7 bases and J gave up 6 bases; unmatched junction bases: 11. Germline CDR1 LGHDT, CDR2 YNNKEL (reference sequence). The CDR3 sequence is 16 residues long. Repertoires were generated with immunoSEQ multiplex PCR, while TCRdb's copy carries only in-frame clones and drops some. Of approximately 140,000 clones listed, around 87% were seen once; the top ten hold roughly 6.6%. The sequence derives from an elderly man with acute or convalescent COVID-19. The chain uses TRBV3-1 (or the pseudogene TRBV3-2) and TRBJ2-1; 11 bases line up with TRBD2. The source material was peripheral blood. CDR3: CASTPNPGTSGNEQFF. In DNA form, the CDR3 reads TGTGCCAGCACCCCCAACCCCGGGACTAGCGGCAATGAGCAGTTCTTC.